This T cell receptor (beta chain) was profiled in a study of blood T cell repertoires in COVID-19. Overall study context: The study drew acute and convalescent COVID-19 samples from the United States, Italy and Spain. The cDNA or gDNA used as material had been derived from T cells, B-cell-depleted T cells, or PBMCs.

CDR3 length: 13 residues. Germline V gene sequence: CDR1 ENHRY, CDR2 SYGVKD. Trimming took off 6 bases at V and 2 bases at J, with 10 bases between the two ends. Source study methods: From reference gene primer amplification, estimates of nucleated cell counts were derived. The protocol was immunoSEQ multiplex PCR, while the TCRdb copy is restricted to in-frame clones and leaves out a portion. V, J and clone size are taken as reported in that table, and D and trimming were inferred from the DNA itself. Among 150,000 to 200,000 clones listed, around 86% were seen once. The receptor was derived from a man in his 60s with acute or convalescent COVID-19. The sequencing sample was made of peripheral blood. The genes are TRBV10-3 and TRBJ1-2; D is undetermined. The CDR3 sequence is CAISEQPNYGYTF. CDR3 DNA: TGTGCCATCAGCGAACAGCCCAACTATGGCTACACCTTC.